This T cell receptor beta chain was recovered during a study of T cell repertoires in cytomegalovirus infection. On the study more broadly: The study used recently identified HLA-C-restricted and well-studied HLA-B-restricted CMV epitopes. Public TCR beta signatures were indicative of both CMV infection and a matching HLA type. Study-level findings and limits: Cumulated frequencies of public TCR beta families served to identify carriers of CMV plus the relevant HLA.

V was shortened by 3 bases and J by 8 bases, with 8 bases between the two germline ends. The CDR3 length is 12 residues. Germline CDR1 reads MGHRA; CDR2 reads YSYEKL. In this sample, this clonotype turned up many times. Its antigen remains unidentified. TCRdb processed the reads anew with MiXCR; each CDR3 protein has one entry. There are roughly 990,000 distinct CDR3 sequences in the sample; about a third occur only once, and over 10% lies in the top ten. The receptor comes from a human donor in good health (CMV status not recorded). Some clones in this sample may be carry-over from other donors' samples. This sequence joins TRBV4-1 and TRBJ2-1; unclear D gene. The source was cultured CD8+ T cells from PBMCs, collected from culture after CMV antigen stimulation. This CDR3 reads CASSHGRDEQFF. For the CDR3, the DNA is TGCGCCAGCAGCCATGGTCGGGATGAGCAGTTCTTC.